The clone carrying this TCR beta chain has just one count. No antigen is known for it. Sequencing used immunoSEQ multiplex PCR; TCRdb keeps in-frame clones, though not all of them. The sample lists tens of thousands of clones; roughly 95% were seen once. This entry belongs to a study of cytomegalovirus exposure and HLA in healthy donors. Study-level results: Associated with cytomegalovirus, according to the listing, were 164 TCR beta chains.

Sequenced: PBMCs. The sequence was obtained from a woman aged 18-29 years in good health and CMV-seropositive.

The chain's CDR3 is CASSLLRLAGGDYEQYF. The CDR3, as DNA: TGTGCCAGCAGCTTATTGAGGTTAGCGGGAGGGGATTACGAGCAGTACTTC. The chain recombines TRBV13 with TRBJ2-7; 11 bases map to TRBD2. In germline, CDR1 is PRHDT, CDR2 FYEKMQ (reference sequence). V shed 2 bases, J shed 4 bases, and the junction held 10 bases outside the gene matches. The CDR3 length is 17 residues.